This entry concerns a single T cell receptor beta chain. Its matching antigen is unknown. Cells were stimulated with CMV-infected fibroblast lysates at around 9.1 ug/mL. Sorted nonresponding memory CD4+ T cells were CD40L-negative, CD69-negative, CD45RO-high. Germline CDR1 reads SGHTA; CDR2 reads FQGNSA. Trimming took off 3 bases at V and 1 base at J, with 14 bases between the two ends. This CDR3 contains 16 residues. Sequencing used immunoSEQ version 4 in survey mode. Clones were sequenced by immunoSEQ multiplex PCR, and TCRdb holds only the in-frame ones, with some missing. The profile shows under 40,000 clones, 82% of them singletons. These data are taken from a study of persistence of HIV-infected CD4 T cells. As for the study in general: Median time on suppressive ART was about eight years. Up to about 200 mL blood was drawn at multiple time points; a couple of donors had single-time leukapheresis.

The material sequenced was CD4+ T cells sorted from PBMCs after roughly 17-hour stimulation, taken from a patient who received antiretroviral therapy. The chain is built from TRBV7-2 and TRBJ2-3; possibly TRBD1 for D (5 bases). The TCR originated in an adult woman with HIV who was CMV-seropositive. In nucleotides, the CDR3 is TGTGCCAGCAGCTTCAGGGCCCCCAGACGCACAGATACGCAGTATTTT. This gives the protein CASSFRAPRRTDTQYF.